The text below deals with one T cell receptor (beta chain). The data belong to a study of T-cell memory formation after mild COVID-19. V dropped 4 bases and J dropped 2 bases, with 12 bases sitting between them. CDR1 and CDR2 (germline): SGHRS, YFSETQ. The CDR3 covers 14 residues. MiXCR, run by TCRdb on the 5' RACE reads, gives a single entry per CDR3 protein. The sample consists of hundreds of thousands of distinct CDR3 sequences, 20% to 25% of them appearing once. The chain is built from TRBV5-1 and TRBJ1-1; D perhaps matches TRBD1 (5 bases). The receptor was isolated from an adult woman who had mild COVID-19 (a few samples of this study predate the infection). Cell type and time point are not known. Sequencing was done on a sample of PBMCs or a T cell subset sorted from them (not recorded which). CDR3 nucleotide sequence: TGCGCCAGCAGCGCCCAGGACAAAAACACTGAAGCTTTCTTT. The encoded protein is CASSAQDKNTEAFF.